The clone carrying this TCR beta chain was recorded only once. It was via CD45RO/CCR7/CD25/CD127/CD95/CD27 that CD4+ naive, central memory, regulatory and stem cell-like memory cells were sorted. The authors reverse transcribed all of the isolated RNA, so sequencing captured expressed TCRB transcripts. Some clones are missing from TCRdb's copy, which holds only in-frame ones; the method was immunoSEQ multiplex PCR. Among 140,000 or so clones listed, 10% were seen once. These data originate in a study of beta chain features in type 1 diabetes. V was clipped by 6 bases and J by 0 bases, with 12 bases between them. The CDR3 is 14 residues long. Germline V gene lookup returns CDR1 SQVTM and CDR2 ANQGSEA.

The specimen sequenced was naive CD4+ T cells from blood. The rearrangement links TRBV29-1 to TRBJ1-5; the D gene is possibly TRBD1 (5 bases). This TCR derives from a man aged 18 to 30 in good health. Here the CDR3 DNA reads TGCAGCGTGGGAGGGACCGATAGCAATCAGCCCCAGCATTTT. Its protein product is CSVGGTDSNQPQHF.